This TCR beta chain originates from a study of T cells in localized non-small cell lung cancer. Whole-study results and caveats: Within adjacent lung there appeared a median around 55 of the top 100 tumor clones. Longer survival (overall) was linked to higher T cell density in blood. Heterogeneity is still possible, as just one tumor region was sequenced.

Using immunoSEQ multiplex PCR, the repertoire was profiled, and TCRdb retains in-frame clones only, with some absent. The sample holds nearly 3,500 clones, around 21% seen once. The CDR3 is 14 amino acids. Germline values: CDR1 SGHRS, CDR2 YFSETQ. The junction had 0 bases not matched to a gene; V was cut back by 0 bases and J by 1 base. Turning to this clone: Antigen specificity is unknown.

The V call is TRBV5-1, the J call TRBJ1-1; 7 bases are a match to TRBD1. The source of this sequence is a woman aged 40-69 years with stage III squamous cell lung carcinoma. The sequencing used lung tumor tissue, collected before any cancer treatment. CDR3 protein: CASSLEGANTEAFF. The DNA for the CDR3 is TGCGCCAGCAGCTTGGAGGGGGCGAACACTGAAGCTTTCTTT.